One sample yielded the 10 T cell receptor beta chains listed below, sequenced in a study of prognosis after radiotherapy for stage I lung cancer. Template was genomic DNA; TCR beta CDR3 amplified in two multiplex PCR rounds. It was primers specific to each TRBV and TRBJ gene that first-round PCR used. A single record per CDR3 protein comes from TCRdb applying MiXCR to the multiplex PCR reads. Of more than 30,000 distinct CDR3 sequences listed, roughly 40% were seen once; the top ten hold over 15%. The specimen was PBMCs, collected before or after stereotactic body radiation therapy (not recorded which). These receptors all stem from a donor of 50 years or more with non-small cell lung cancer.

This clonotype was counted ten times or more. This rearrangement joins TRBV5-5 to TRBJ1-1; 8 positions agree with TRBD1. Germline-derived CDR1 and CDR2 are SGHKS and YYEKEE (reference sequence). The CDR3 totals 15 residues. V was clipped by 3 bases and J by 2 bases; unmatched bases: 6. CDR3 residues: CASSSTDRDNTEAFF. CDR3 DNA sequence: TGTGCCAGCAGCTCGACGGACAGGGACAACACTGAAGCTTTCTTT.

The chain is built from TRBV5-4 and TRBJ1-2; maybe TRBD1 (6 bases). CDR3 length: 15 amino acids. Germline-derived CDR1 and CDR2 are SGHNT and YYREEE (reference sequence). Trimming removed 1 base at V and 8 bases at J, with 18 bases between. DNA for the CDR3: TGTGCCAGCAGCTTGCTAGGGACACCAACGGAGGGCTACACCTTC. Its protein product is CASSLLGTPTEGYTF.

The chain employs TRBV7-8 and TRBJ2-7; D gene uncertain. The CDR3 has 11 amino acids. Germline assignment: CDR1 SGHVS and CDR2 FQNEAQ. The V end was cut by 5 bases, the J end by 3 bases, with 5 bases between. CDR3 in DNA: TGTGCCAGCAGCCTAGACTACGAGCAGTACTTC. This codes for CASSLDYEQYF.

In this sample, this clonotype turned up many times. J is TRBJ2-3 and V is TRBV10-3, with 12 bases lining up with TRBD2. After removal of 0 bases from V and 0 bases from J, the junction contained 4 bases not matched to a gene. Germline-derived CDR1 and CDR2 are ENHRY and SYGVKD. This CDR3 contains 18 residues. In DNA, the CDR3 is TGTGCCATCAGTGAGTCAGGGACTAGCGGGCTAAGCACAGATACGCAGTATTTT. It specifies CAISESGTSGLSTDTQYF.

The chain combines TRBV20-1 with TRBJ2-3; D possibly uses TRBD1 or TRBD2 (5 bases each). V lost 5 bases to trimming and J lost 1 base, with 13 bases between them. CDR1 and CDR2 (germline): DFQATT, SNEGSKA (reference sequence). The CDR3 is made up of 14 amino acids. The CDR3 sequence is CSAGDPGGTDTQYF. The CDR3 DNA is TGCAGTGCTGGGGACCCAGGTGGCACAGATACGCAGTATTTT.

This clonotype was seen many times. The chain links TRBV5-5 to TRBJ2-1, with 10 bases identical to TRBD2. The trim removed 3 bases at V and 4 bases at J, leaving 7 bases unmatched. The length of the CDR3 is 16 residues. Germline V gene data show CDR1 as SGHKS and CDR2 as YYEKEE (reference sequence). The chain's CDR3 is CASSSLKREGYNEQFF. As DNA, the CDR3 is TGTGCCAGCAGCTCCCTCAAGCGGGAGGGGTACAATGAGCAGTTCTTC.

This chain joins TRBV27 and TRBJ2-1; D remains ambiguous. Germline V lookup: CDR1 MNHEY, CDR2 SMNVEV (reference sequence). The germline V and J ends were trimmed by 5 bases and 7 bases, with 18 bases remaining between them. This CDR3 spans 15 amino acids. CDR3 DNA: TGTGCCAGCAGTACCGGCAGGTGGCGCAAAAATGAGCAGTTCTTC. This encodes CASSTGRWRKNEQFF.

Relative to its sample, this clonotype is medium-sized. V gene TRBV12-3 or TRBV12-4 combines with J gene TRBJ2-7; D could derive from TRBD1 or TRBD2 (5 bases each). This CDR3 comprises 14 residues. V lost 5 bases to trimming and J lost 7 bases, with 18 bases between them. The CDR3 loop reads CASSPDGTNGEQYF. In nucleotides, the CDR3 is TGTGCCAGCAGTCCCGACGGGACGAATGGGGAGCAGTACTTC.

This clonotype was counted only a few times. The V and J genes are TRBV3-1 and TRBJ2-3; D unclear. This CDR3 has 17 residues. V was trimmed by 4 bases and J by 3 bases, leaving 20 bases between them. Looked up from germline, CDR1 is LGHDT and CDR2 is YNNKEL (reference sequence). The CDR3 coding sequence is TGTGCCAGCAGCCCCACCTTTGGGCCTCTCCGGACAGATACGCAGTATTTT. Translation: CASSPTFGPLRTDTQYF.

A remark on this clonotype: A much larger clone differs by one base, so this may be a read error. The missing conserved phenylalanine or tryptophan at the end of this CDR3 makes a read error likely. The chain is built from TRBV19 and TRBJ2-7; D is perhaps TRBD2 (5 bases). V was trimmed by 5 bases and J by 4 bases, leaving 9 bases between them. The CDR3 runs 12 residues. The germline CDR1 and CDR2 sequences are LNHDA and SQIVND (reference sequence). CDR3 sequence reads: CASSQDLYEQYL. CDR3 nucleotides: TGTGCCAGTAGTCAGGACTTGTACGAGCAGTACCTC.